Below are 13 T cell receptor beta chains sequenced from a single sample in a study of blood T cells in healthy people across ages. Next came a second PCR, run for about 6 to 12 cycles, which used a sample-barcoded 5' primer along with a J-beta primer mix. TCRdb recomputed calls from the 5' RACE reads with MiXCR, one row per CDR3 protein. Of about 640,000 distinct CDR3 sequences in the sample, 58% were seen once. Material for sequencing was blood. The receptors come from a man aged 55 to 70 in good health.

This clonotype was recorded many times. The chain joins TRBV5-1 to TRBJ2-3, with 8 bases matching TRBD2. Per the germline V gene, CDR1 is SGHRS and CDR2 is YFSETQ. This CDR3 has 15 amino acids. J was trimmed by 5 bases and V by 5 bases; bases with no gene match: 10. The CDR3 region has the DNA TGCGCCAGCAGTCAAGCGGGGGTTAGGGGAGATACGCAGTATTTT. This codes for CASSQAGVRGDTQYF.

This CDR3 is CASSQGGAPRSEQETQYF. Here the CDR3 DNA reads TGTGCCAGCAGCCAAGGTGGGGCCCCACGGTCGGAACAAGAGACCCAGTACTTC. This rearrangement joins TRBV9 to TRBJ2-7, with a weak D call TRBD1 (5 bases). The DNA matches TRBJ2-5 better at its end, which makes the J call doubtful. Germline V gene data show CDR1 as SGDLS and CDR2 as YYNGEE. The CDR3 loop spans 18 amino acids.

This sequence joins TRBV4-1 and TRBJ2-7, with 12 nucleotides matching TRBD2. The closer fit of TRBJ2-4 to the DNA end suggests the J call may be wrong. The CDR3 is 16 residues long. Per germline, CDR1 MGHRA and CDR2 YSYEKL. CDR3 in amino acids: CASSRDASGGGNIQYF. The CDR3, as DNA: TGCGCCAGCAGCCGCGACGCTAGCGGGGGGGGAAACATTCAGTACTTC.

The genes are TRBV27 and TRBJ1-6, with 7 bases that match TRBD1. This CDR3 contains 14 residues. Germline V gene lookup returns CDR1 MNHEY and CDR2 SMNVEV (reference sequence). The junction had 6 bases not matched to a gene; V was cut back by 7 bases and J by 6 bases. In DNA, the CDR3 is TGTGCCAGCACCTCCAGGGGGAGTAATTCACCCCTCCACTTT. Translated, it gives CASTSRGSNSPLHF.

J is TRBJ2-3 and V is TRBV28, with 7 nucleotides matching TRBD2. Germline CDR1 reads MDHEN; CDR2 reads SYDVKM. The CDR3 runs to 14 residues. The J segment lost 7 bases and the V segment lost 2 bases, leaving 6 bases of the junction unmatched. CDR3 coding DNA: TGTGCCAGCAGTTTAGGCGGGAGACCGTATACGCAGTATTTT. It yields the protein CASSLGGRPYTQYF.

The rearrangement links TRBV28 to TRBJ2-4, with D unclear. This CDR3 comprises 14 residues. With 2 bases removed from V and 1 base from J, the gap between germline ends came to 6 bases. The germline gives CDR1 MDHEN, CDR2 SYDVKM. As DNA, the CDR3 is TGTGCCAGCAGTTTAGCTCGGGCCAAAAACATTCAGTACTTC. This translates into CASSLARAKNIQYF. Together with reference TRBV28 and TRBJ2-4, the CDR3 gives the full variable domain: DVKVTQSSRYLVKRTGEKVFLECVQDMDHENMFWYRQDPGLGLRLIYFSYDVKMKEKGDIPEGYSVSREKKERFSLILESASTNQTSMYLCASSLARAKNIQYFGAGTRLSVL.

This chain connects TRBV5-5 to TRBJ2-3, with TRBD1 identical over 9 bases. The CDR3 loop spans 14 amino acids. Germline V CDR1 and CDR2: SGHKS, YYEKEE (reference sequence). V lost 3 bases and J lost 8; bases outside the gene matches: 7. This CDR3 is CASSSGTGRITQYF. CDR3 DNA sequence: TGTGCCAGCAGCTCCGGGACAGGGAGGATTACGCAGTATTTT.

This clonotype has just a few counts. The chain is built from TRBV29-1 and TRBJ2-5; 8 nucleotides align to TRBD2. Germline assignment: CDR1 SQVTM and CDR2 ANQGSEA. V dropped 4 bases and J dropped 7; count of bases not matched to a gene: 5. The CDR3 spans 12 residues. The CDR3 DNA is TGCAGCGTTGTAGAGCGGGGGTCGACCCAGTACTTC. Protein sequence: CSVVERGSTQYF.

This chain uses TRBV24-1 with TRBJ2-3, with 11 bases that match TRBD1. This CDR3 contains 20 residues. Germline V gene sequence: CDR1 KGHDR, CDR2 SFDVKD. With V trimmed by 3 bases and J by 2 bases, 15 bases remained unmatched. CDR3 bases: TGTGCCACCAGTGATCCTTTTCTTGGGACAGGGGGGGCACCCACAGATACGCAGTATTTT. Amino acids: CATSDPFLGTGGAPTDTQYF.

The V and J genes are TRBV7-2 and TRBJ2-5, with D perhaps TRBD1 (6 bases). The CDR3 covers 17 residues. The V gene lost 5 bases and the J gene lost 1 base, with 20 bases spanning the gap. CDR1 is SGHTA and CDR2 is FQGNSA in the germline V gene. The CDR3 bases are TGTGCCAGCAGCAAATTCCAGGGGCAGACGACCCAAGAGACCCAGTACTTC. Translated, it gives CASSKFQGQTTQETQYF.

The rearrangement links TRBV6-1 to TRBJ2-6; no firm D call. V was clipped by 7 bases and J by 0 bases, with 25 bases between them. Germline loops: CDR1 MNHNS, CDR2 SASEGT. The length of the CDR3 is 20 residues. CDR3 protein: CASTRRAAGSPTSGANVLTF. Written as DNA, the CDR3 is TGTGCCAGCACTAGAAGGGCGGCCGGGTCCCCAACCTCTGGGGCCAACGTCCTGACTTTC.

This clonotype was counted only a few times. The gene calls are TRBV7-9 and TRBJ2-7; D tentatively reads TRBD1 or TRBD2 (6 bases each). The germline V gene has CDR1 SEHNR and CDR2 FQNEAQ (reference sequence). Trimming stripped 4 bases from V and 12 bases from J, with 16 bases between. There are 12 residues in the CDR3. CDR3 in DNA: TGTGCCAGCAGCTACCTGGAGGGGGACCTGTACTTC. Translating it yields CASSYLEGDLYF.

In this sample, this clonotype turned up many times. This chain joins TRBV5-1 and TRBJ2-6; D uncertain. V gave up 5 bases and J gave up 4 bases, with 13 bases separating them. There are 15 residues in the CDR3. CDR1 and CDR2 (germline): SGHRS, YFSETQ. CDR3 protein: CASSPIGGGANVLTF. The CDR3 DNA follows: TGCGCCAGCAGTCCCATCGGCGGCGGGGCCAACGTCCTGACTTTC.